Presented here are 25 T cell receptor beta chains from one specimen sequenced in a study of blood T cells in healthy people across ages. A second 7 to 11 cycle PCR used barcoded and J-beta primers. TCRdb reanalysed the 5' RACE reads using MiXCR and keeps one entry per CDR3 protein. The table records approximately 800,000 distinct CDR3 sequences, 53% of them present only once. The sample taken for sequencing was blood. The receptors here all came from an older man in good health.

This clonotype was counted between two and nine times. The J gene is TRBJ2-1, the V gene TRBV12-3 or TRBV12-4; weak D call: TRBD1 (5 bases). This CDR3 spans 14 amino acids. Trimming took 3 bases from V and 3 from J, leaving 9 bases between them. The CDR3 loop is CASSFQGVYNEQFF. The CDR3 DNA follows: TGTGCCAGCAGTTTTCAGGGTGTCTACAATGAGCAGTTCTTC.

J is TRBJ1-2 and V is TRBV20-1; no reliable D call. CDR1 DFQATT and CDR2 SNEGSKA come from the germline V gene (reference sequence). The CDR3 has 13 residues. Trimming cost V 5 bases and J 3 bases, with 13 bases left between them. CDR3 sequence (DNA): TGCAGTGCTGTCCCGGCAGACGACTATGGCTACACCTTC. It translates to CSAVPADDYGYTF.

DNA of the CDR3: TGTGCCACCCGGGCGCAAGGGACAGGAGTCTACGAGCAGTACTTC. Its translation: CATRAQGTGVYEQYF. This chain connects TRBV15 to TRBJ2-7, with 8 nucleotides matching TRBD1. The CDR3 runs to 15 residues. J gave up 3 bases and V 8 bases, and 12 bases lay outside the gene matches. The V gene's germline CDR1 is LNHNV and CDR2 YYDKDF (reference sequence).

The CDR3 is CAVDPDRGYEQYF. The CDR3 coding sequence is TGTGCCGTTGACCCGGACAGGGGGTACGAGCAGTACTTC. V gene TRBV2 combines with J gene TRBJ2-7; TRBD1 agrees at 10 bases. The CDR3 has 13 amino acids. Germline-derived CDR1 and CDR2 are SNHLY and FYNNEI. The V and J ends lost 11 bases and 4 bases, in that order; junction bases with no gene match: 8.

V and J are TRBV10-3 and TRBJ2-3; TRBD2 aligns across 10 bases. There are 17 residues in the CDR3. Trimming at V came to 0 bases and at J to 3 bases, leaving 6 bases not matched to a gene. The germline V gene encodes CDR1 ENHRY and CDR2 SYGVKD. In DNA form, the CDR3 reads TGTGCCATCAGTGAGTCGGCTAGCGGGAGAAGGACAGATACGCAGTATTTT. This codes for CAISESASGRRTDTQYF.

CDR3 amino acids: CASIPKGGERYTEAFF. CDR3 sequence (DNA): TGTGCCAGCATCCCGAAGGGGGGGGAGAGATATACTGAAGCTTTCTTT. The chain links TRBV25-1 to TRBJ1-1; a possible D gene is TRBD1 (6 bases). This CDR3 region has 16 residues. CDR1 MGHDK and CDR2 SYGVNS come from the germline V gene. V was pared by 7 bases and J by 5 bases, with 23 bases between.

On this clonotype: The junction shows a germline mismatch at one end, possibly a read error. V usage is TRBV7-3 and J usage is TRBJ2-6; D is ambiguous. In germline, CDR1 is SGHTA, CDR2 FQGTGA. The CDR3 contains 17 residues. Written as DNA, the CDR3 is TGTGCCTGCAGCTTAATAGGCGGAACCTCTGGGGCCAACGTCCTGACTTTC. This translates into CACSLIGGTSGANVLTF.

The chain combines TRBV9 with TRBJ2-7; 9 bases are shared with TRBD2. Trimming at V came to 1 base and at J to 3 bases, leaving 2 bases not matched to a gene. The CDR3 extends over 14 amino acids. Germline V gene data show CDR1 as SGDLS and CDR2 as YYNGEE. The CDR3 here is CASSVTTSGYEQYF. In DNA form, the CDR3 reads TGTGCCAGCAGCGTAACGACTAGCGGCTACGAGCAGTACTTC.

The chain links TRBV11-1 to TRBJ2-3, with D perhaps matching TRBD1 (7 bases). Germline CDR1 and CDR2: SGHAT and FQDESV (reference sequence). Trimming took off 5 bases at V and 3 bases at J, with 18 bases between the two ends. There are 16 residues in the CDR3. The CDR3 region has the DNA TGTGCCAGCAGCCATGGCAGGGGGAGGAATACAGATACGCAGTATTTT. It encodes CASSHGRGRNTDTQYF.

V and J are TRBV28 and TRBJ1-6; D is unresolved. The CDR3 loop spans 17 amino acids. Deletions cut 7 bases from V and 0 bases from J, with 16 bases between. The germline V gene has CDR1 MDHEN and CDR2 SYDVKM. DNA of the CDR3: TGTGCCAGCACCAAATGGACTGAGAGCTCCTATAATTCACCCCTCCACTTT. The encoded protein is CASTKWTESSYNSPLHF.

This clonotype was observed a handful of times. V usage is TRBV25-1 and J usage is TRBJ2-3, with 15 bases matching TRBD2. From germline, CDR1 is MGHDK and CDR2 SYGVNS. The CDR3 length is 14 residues. Germline trimming cut 8 bases from V and 5 bases from J; bases unmatched to any gene: 2. CDR3 coding DNA: TGTGCCAGCGGACTAGCGGGGGGGGGAGATACGCAGTATTTT. Protein product: CASGLAGGGDTQYF.

This clonotype was counted once. This chain joins TRBV3-1 and TRBJ1-4; a possible D gene is TRBD1 (5 bases). CDR1 and CDR2 (germline): LGHDT, YNNKEL (reference sequence). The CDR3 is 12 amino acids. V gave up 4 bases and J gave up 11 bases, with 11 bases separating them. The CDR3: CASSPSGRKLFF. For the CDR3, the DNA is TGTGCCAGCAGCCCATCAGGGCGCAAACTGTTTTTT.

This chain links TRBV3-1 with TRBJ2-5, with a tentative D call TRBD1 (5 bases). The J call may be faulty, since TRBJ2-7 better matches the DNA end. This CDR3 is built from 16 residues. CDR1 is LGHDT, CDR2 YNNKEL, per germline (reference sequence). CDR3 DNA: TGTGCCAGCAGCCAAGGGTCTCGGCAGGGTAGTCACGAGCAGTACTTC. Translated: CASSQGSRQGSHEQYF.

J is TRBJ2-1 and V is TRBV10-3, with D unresolved. The CDR3 has 12 residues. V shed 6 bases and J shed 9 bases, with 12 bases lying between them. Germline V CDR1 and CDR2: ENHRY, SYGVKD. The CDR3 bases are TGTGCCATCAGGTCTTCTGGGTCTGAGCAGTTCTTC. This sequence encodes CAIRSSGSEQFF.

The chain uses TRBV20-1 and TRBJ1-1; D call uncertain. Germline assignment: CDR1 DFQATT and CDR2 SNEGSKA (reference sequence). The V gene lost 0 bases and the J gene lost 9 bases, with 14 bases spanning the gap. This CDR3 region has 13 residues. The DNA of the CDR3 is TGCAGTGCTAGAGATATGCCTCTGGGTAAAGCTTTCTTT. This encodes CSARDMPLGKAFF.

This clonotype was seen only once. The J gene is TRBJ2-7, the V gene TRBV24-1; 8 nucleotides match TRBD2. The CDR3 has 14 residues. Germline trimming cut 10 bases from V and 6 bases from J; bases unmatched to any gene: 13. Looked up from germline, CDR1 is KGHDR and CDR2 is SFDVKD. CDR3 DNA: TGTGCCACTCGCGATCGGGGGGGAAAGGGCGAGCAGTACTTC. Its translation: CATRDRGGKGEQYF.

This clonotype has just a few counts. The chain uses TRBV12-3 or TRBV12-4 and TRBJ2-3; no reliable D call. This CDR3 region has 12 residues. V gave up 6 bases and J gave up 3 bases, with 7 bases separating them. In nucleotides, the CDR3 is TGTGCCAGCAGATTAAGGACAGATACGCAGTATTTT. It yields the protein CASRLRTDTQYF.

The chain combines TRBV9 with TRBJ2-4, with D perhaps matching TRBD2 (6 bases). The tail of the sequence fits TRBJ2-7 better, so the J call may be wrong. This CDR3 is built from 16 residues. Germline-derived CDR1 and CDR2 are SGDLS and YYNGEE. The DNA for the CDR3 is TGTGCCAGCAGCGGTCTGGGTGGAGGGTCCTTCTACGAGCAGTACTTC. This translates into CASSGLGGGSFYEQYF.

This clonotype was picked up a small number of times. The chain links TRBV4-2 to TRBJ1-4; TRBD1 matches at 7 bases. The V gene end was trimmed by 0 bases and the J gene end by 11 bases; junction bases not matched to a gene: 9. The length of the CDR3 is 15 residues. Germline CDR1 is LGHNA and CDR2 is YNFKEQ. CDR3 bases: TGTGCCAGCAGCCAAGATTACGGGACAGTGGAGAAACTGTTTTTT. Translated: CASSQDYGTVEKLFF.

This chain connects TRBV5-1 to TRBJ1-2, with a possible D match to TRBD1 (6 bases). The ends were cut back, 4 bases at V and 7 bases at J, with 14 bases in the middle. CDR3 length: 13 amino acids. Germline CDR1 SGHRS, CDR2 YFSETQ. The CDR3 here is CASSVGAAGGYTF. The CDR3 coding sequence is TGCGCCAGCAGCGTGGGGGCGGCGGGTGGCTACACCTTC.

The table lists this clonotype with a few counts. V and J are TRBV29-1 and TRBJ2-7; TRBD2 is a possible D gene (6 bases). V dropped 3 bases and J dropped 1 base, with 7 bases sitting between them. This CDR3 contains 12 residues. The germline V gene has CDR1 SQVTM and CDR2 ANQGSEA. The CDR3 loop reads CSVESGSYEQYF. In DNA, the CDR3 is TGCAGCGTTGAGAGCGGGTCCTACGAGCAGTACTTC.

As for this clonotype: This may be a read error, as it is one base from a much larger clone. V and J are TRBV3-1 and TRBJ2-4; D call uncertain. V was cut by 3 bases and J by 11 bases, with 8 bases left in between. Germline V gives CDR1 LGHDT, CDR2 YNNKEL (reference sequence). This CDR3 comprises 11 residues. Here the CDR3 reads CASSQGNVQYF. The DNA for the CDR3 is TGTGCCAGCAGCCAGGGGAACGTTCAGTACTTC.

V is TRBV7-8 and J is TRBJ2-5, with 9 nucleotides matching TRBD1. The J call may be in error: the DNA end matches TRBJ2-7 better. CDR3 length: 17 amino acids. Germline CDR1 is SGHVS and CDR2 is FQNEAQ. The CDR3 bases are TGTGCCAGCAGCGACAGAGGTACCGGGACAGGGACGCACGAGCAGTACTTC. Its protein product is CASSDRGTGTGTHEQYF.

The chain carries TRBV20-1 and TRBJ2-1; 12 bases map to TRBD2. Unmatched junction bases numbered 8, after V lost 7 bases and J lost 4 bases. Germline V CDR1 and CDR2: DFQATT, SNEGSKA (reference sequence). The CDR3 runs to 15 residues. CDR3 residues: CSDSRTSGIYNEQFF. CDR3 bases: TGCAGTGACTCCCGGACTAGCGGGATTTACAATGAGCAGTTCTTC.

The chain couples TRBV2 to TRBJ2-5, with D hard to call. The DNA end lines up better with TRBJ2-1; the J call may be wrong. The CDR3 covers 13 residues. Germline loops: CDR1 SNHLY, CDR2 FYNNEI. CDR3 nucleotide sequence: TGTGCCAGCAGTCGAGGCATCGGAGAGACCCAGTTCTTC. Protein product: CASSRGIGETQFF.